These 19 T cell receptor beta chains came from one sample sequenced in a study of blood T cell repertoires in COVID-19. Sequenced by immunoSEQ multiplex PCR; TCRdb stores in-frame clones only, minus some. The table lists hundreds of thousands of clones, approximately 90% of them singletons, with almost 1.5% in the top ten. Material for sequencing was peripheral blood. The receptor source for this set is a woman aged 25 to 39 with active or convalescent COVID-19.

The genes are TRBV29-1 and TRBJ1-1; D is undetermined. The V end lost 4 bases, the J end lost 0 bases, and 9 bases lay between the germline ends. In germline, CDR1 is SQVTM, CDR2 ANQGSEA. The CDR3 totals 13 residues. CDR3 DNA sequence: TGCAGCGTTGGAGGGCAGATGAACACTGAAGCTTTCTTT. Protein sequence: CSVGGQMNTEAFF.

This rearrangement joins TRBV3-1 (or the pseudogene TRBV3-2) to TRBJ1-4; no clear D. The CDR3 runs 16 residues. Trimming took off 3 bases at V and 0 bases at J, with 11 bases between the two ends. CDR1 and CDR2 from the germline V gene are LGHDT and YNNKEL (reference sequence). The CDR3 region is CASSHPGLATNEKLFF. The CDR3 DNA is TGTGCCAGCAGCCACCCCGGGTTAGCAACTAATGAAAAACTGTTTTTT.

This chain connects TRBV13 to TRBJ2-7; the match to TRBD1 covers 8 bases. The CDR3 runs 14 residues. Germline V gives CDR1 PRHDT, CDR2 FYEKMQ (reference sequence). Germline trimming cut 1 base from V and 3 bases from J; bases unmatched to any gene: 2. Written as DNA, the CDR3 is TGTGCCAGCAGCTTAGCCGACAGGGGCTACGAGCAGTACTTC. This codes for CASSLADRGYEQYF.

The rearrangement joins TRBV11-2 to TRBJ1-2; maybe TRBD1 (5 bases). The CDR3 loop spans 13 amino acids. Per germline, CDR1 SGHAT and CDR2 FQNNGV. The V end was cut by 7 bases, the J end by 4 bases, with 13 bases between. The CDR3 protein is CASTWGGCYGYTF. CDR3 DNA: TGTGCCAGCACCTGGGGGGGGTGCTATGGCTACACCTTC. The full variable domain, rest sourced from reference TRBV11-2 and TRBJ1-2, is EAGVAQSPRYKIIEKRQSVAFWCNPISGHATLYWYQQILGQGPKLLIQFQNNGVVDDSQLPKDRFSAERLKGVDSTLKIQPAKLEDSAVYLCASTWGGCYGYTFGSGTRLTVV.

This chain joins TRBV24-1 and TRBJ1-2; 7 nucleotides align to TRBD1. The CDR3 has 15 amino acids. V dropped 3 bases and J dropped 8; count of bases not matched to a gene: 11. Germline V gene sequence: CDR1 KGHDR, CDR2 SFDVKD. The DNA of the CDR3 is TGTGCCACCAGTGATGGGACAGCAGGGACGGGGGGCTACACCTTC. Translated: CATSDGTAGTGGYTF.

A single count supports this clone. The chain is built from TRBV2 and TRBJ1-2; 8 positions agree with TRBD1. The CDR3 is made up of 13 amino acids. Germline V gene sequence: CDR1 SNHLY, CDR2 FYNNEI. V shed 7 bases, J shed 2 bases, and the junction held 3 bases outside the gene matches. DNA for the CDR3: TGTGCCAGCAATAGGGACAGGAACTATGGCTACACCTTC. Its translation: CASNRDRNYGYTF.

As DNA, the CDR3 is TGCAGCGTGCCTGAGGTCACTGAAGCTTTCTTT. It is translated as CSVPEVTEAFF. V is TRBV29-1 and J is TRBJ1-1; D is unclear. Germline assignment: CDR1 SQVTM and CDR2 ANQGSEA. Trimming took 6 bases from V and 4 from J, leaving 9 bases between them. The CDR3 totals 11 residues.

The J gene is TRBJ2-7, the V gene TRBV19; 14 nucleotides agree with TRBD2. CDR1 and CDR2 from the germline V gene are LNHDA and SQIVND (reference sequence). V was clipped by 5 bases and J by 2 bases; unmatched bases: 2. CDR3 length: 15 residues. The CDR3 DNA reads TGTGCCAGTAGTGGGGGACTAGCGGGAGCCTACGAGCAGTACTTC. This translates into CASSGGLAGAYEQYF.

As DNA, the CDR3 is TGTGCCAGCAGCTTAGGCGCGGACACAAATGAAAAACTGTTTTTT. Translating gives CASSLGADTNEKLFF. V gene TRBV7-7 combines with J gene TRBJ1-4; D is possibly TRBD1 (5 bases). Per germline, CDR1 SSHAT and CDR2 FNYEAQ (reference sequence). This CDR3 comprises 15 residues. The V end was cut by 1 base, the J end by 5 bases, with 11 bases between.

This clone has just one count. This rearrangement joins TRBV6-4 to TRBJ2-3; 9 positions agree with TRBD2. CDR1 is MRHNA and CDR2 is SNTAGT in the germline V gene. This CDR3 contains 17 residues. The ends lost 3 bases at V and 1 base at J; junction bases unmatched: 8. CDR3 nucleotides: TGTGCCAGCAGTGAAGCGGGAGGAGGTCGTGGCACAGATACGCAGTATTTT. Its translation is CASSEAGGGRGTDTQYF.

The gene calls are TRBV19 and TRBJ2-1, with 11 bases that match TRBD2. Germline values: CDR1 LNHDA, CDR2 SQIVND (reference sequence). The CDR3 contains 18 residues. V trimming: 3 bases; J trimming: 2 bases; junction bases outside the gene matches: 9. The CDR3 nucleotides are TGTGCCAGTAGTATCCTGCCGGGACTAGCGGATACCTACAATGAGCAGTTCTTC. It specifies CASSILPGLADTYNEQFF.

The chain employs TRBV2 and TRBJ1-3; possible D gene TRBD1, 5 bases. V lost 7 bases to trimming and J lost 0 bases, with 10 bases between them. Germline lookup yields CDR1 SNHLY and CDR2 FYNNEI. CDR3 length equals 14 residues. The CDR3 DNA reads as TGTGCCAGCATGAACGGGGGCTCTGGAAACACCATATATTTT. Translation gives CASMNGGSGNTIYF. Filled out from reference TRBV2 and TRBJ1-3, the complete variable domain reads EPEVTQTPSHQVTQMGQEVILRCVPISNHLYFYWYRQILGQKVEFLVSFYNNEISEKSEIFDDQFSVERPDGSNFTLKIRSTKLEDSAMYFCASMNGGSGNTIYFGEGSWLTVV.

This chain joins TRBV5-6 and TRBJ1-5; a weak D match, TRBD1 (5 bases). V was clipped by 4 bases and J by 9 bases, with 11 bases between them. The CDR3 runs to 12 residues. Germline V gives CDR1 SGHDT, CDR2 YYEEEE. The CDR3 bases are TGTGCCAGCAGCGCAAACCAGGGGCCCCAGCATTTT. Protein product: CASSANQGPQHF.

The chain couples TRBV5-5 to TRBJ1-1; no clear D gene. This CDR3 comprises 17 residues. V dropped 4 bases and J dropped 0 bases, with 19 bases sitting between them. Per the germline V gene, CDR1 is SGHKS and CDR2 is YYEKEE (reference sequence). The CDR3 DNA follows: TGTGCCAGCAGCCCGGTGGGCCTACAGTACCTGAACACTGAAGCTTTCTTT. It encodes CASSPVGLQYLNTEAFF. Full variable domain (outside the CDR3, taken from reference TRBV5-5 and TRBJ1-1): DAGVTQSPTHLIKTRGQQVTLRCSPISGHKSVSWYQQVLGQGPQFIFQYYEKEERGRGNFPDRFSARQFPNYSSELNVNALLLGDSALYLCASSPVGLQYLNTEAFFGQGTRLTVV.

This sequence joins TRBV13 and TRBJ1-1; D might be TRBD1 (6 bases). Trimming took 3 bases from V and 0 from J, leaving 11 bases between them. Germline V CDR1 and CDR2: PRHDT, FYEKMQ (reference sequence). The CDR3 runs to 15 residues. The CDR3 region is CASSFPGTMNTEAFF. CDR3 DNA: TGTGCCAGCAGCTTCCCCGGGACAATGAACACTGAAGCTTTCTTT.

This clone showed up just a few times. This sequence joins TRBV2 and TRBJ1-6; D ambiguous. There are 13 residues in the CDR3. CDR1 SNHLY and CDR2 FYNNEI come from the germline V gene. The V gene lost 7 bases and the J gene lost 5 bases, with 9 bases spanning the gap. The CDR3 coding sequence is TGTGCCAGCATTTCCCTAGATAATTCACCCCTCCACTTT. It yields the protein CASISLDNSPLHF.

The chain uses TRBV3-1 (or the pseudogene TRBV3-2) and TRBJ2-5, with 10 bases that match TRBD1. There are 16 residues in the CDR3. Germline V gene sequence: CDR1 LGHDT, CDR2 YNNKEL (reference sequence). V lost 4 bases and J lost 3; bases outside the gene matches: 8. The CDR3 spells CASSPYLTGGKETQYF. The DNA of the CDR3 is TGTGCCAGCAGCCCATACCTGACAGGGGGCAAAGAGACCCAGTACTTC.

The chain is built from TRBV6-5 and TRBJ2-5, with 7 bases aligning to TRBD2. J lost 1 base, V lost 8 bases, and 1 base had no gene match. The CDR3 is 12 amino acids. Looked up from germline, CDR1 is MNHEY and CDR2 is SVGAGI. The CDR3 spells CASSGGQETQYF. The CDR3 region has the DNA TGTGCCAGCTCGGGAGGCCAAGAGACCCAGTACTTC.

This chain joins TRBV9 and TRBJ2-7; maybe TRBD2 (5 bases). This CDR3 is 16 amino acids long. The ends were cut back, 3 bases at V and 3 bases at J, with 19 bases in the middle. Germline CDR1 reads SGDLS; CDR2 reads YYNGEE. The CDR3 nucleotides read TGTGCCAGCAGCGCGTATCGGGGTGGATCATTCTACGAGCAGTACTTC. Residues: CASSAYRGGSFYEQYF.